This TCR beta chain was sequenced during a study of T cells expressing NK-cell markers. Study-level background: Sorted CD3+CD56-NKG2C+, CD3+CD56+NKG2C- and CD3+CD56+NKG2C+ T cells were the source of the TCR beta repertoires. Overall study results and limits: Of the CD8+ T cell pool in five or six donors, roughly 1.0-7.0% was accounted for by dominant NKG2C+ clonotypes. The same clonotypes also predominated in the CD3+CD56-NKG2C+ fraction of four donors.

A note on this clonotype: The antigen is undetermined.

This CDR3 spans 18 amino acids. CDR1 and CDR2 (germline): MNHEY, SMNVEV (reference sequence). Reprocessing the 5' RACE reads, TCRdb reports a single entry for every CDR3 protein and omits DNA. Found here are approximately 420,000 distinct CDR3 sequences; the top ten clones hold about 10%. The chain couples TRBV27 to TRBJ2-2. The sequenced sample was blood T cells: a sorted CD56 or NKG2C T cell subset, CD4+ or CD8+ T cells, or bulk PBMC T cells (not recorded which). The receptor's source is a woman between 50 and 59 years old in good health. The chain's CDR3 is CASRLWSVSQVGTGELFF.